Below, 17 T cell receptor beta chains from the same sample are listed, as sequenced in a study of Graves' ophthalmopathy and Graves' hyperthyroidism. Scientists amplified the TCR beta CDR3 regions from RNA transcripts. The library came from an HTBI-primed first-round RT-PCR and a second-round multiplex PCR. TCRdb fed the multiplex PCR reads into MiXCR, producing one record per CDR3 protein. This sample has 340,000 or so distinct CDR3 sequences, with 15% to 20% found just once. Sequencing input: peripheral blood. Every receptor here comes from an adult man with Graves' ophthalmopathy.

This clonotype showed up many times. The chain recombines TRBV27 with TRBJ1-5, with 7 bases that match TRBD1. V shed 8 bases and J 0 bases; nucleotides not matched to a gene: 16. The CDR3 runs to 18 residues. Per the germline V gene, CDR1 is MNHEY and CDR2 is SMNVEV (reference sequence). The CDR3 DNA reads as TGTGCCAGCCGCAAGTTAGCCGGGACAGTAAATAGCAATCAGCCCCAGCATTTT. Residues: CASRKLAGTVNSNQPQHF.

This clonotype was seen many times. The rearrangement links TRBV27 to TRBJ1-2; no firm D call. The germline V and J ends were trimmed by 6 bases and 7 bases, with 12 bases remaining between them. Germline CDR1 reads MNHEY; CDR2 reads SMNVEV (reference sequence). This CDR3 comprises 12 residues. In DNA form, the CDR3 reads TGTGCCAGCAGGCCCTCTGGAGGTGGCTACACCTTC. It encodes CASRPSGGGYTF.

This clonotype has at least ten counts. This chain joins TRBV4-1 and TRBJ2-7; TRBD2 matches 13 bases. V was clipped by 0 bases and J by 2 bases; unmatched bases: 4. There are 17 residues in the CDR3. The germline gives CDR1 MGHRA, CDR2 YSYEKL. The CDR3 loop is CASSQEPGLAGPYEQYF. The CDR3 bases are TGCGCCAGCAGCCAAGAACCGGGACTAGCGGGACCCTACGAGCAGTACTTC.

This clonotype was observed many times. The chain couples TRBV12-3 or TRBV12-4 to TRBJ2-7, with 7 positions matching TRBD2. The V and J ends lost 2 bases and 0 bases, in that order; junction bases with no gene match: 4. The CDR3 contains 15 residues. The CDR3 DNA follows: TGTGCCAGCAGTTTACAGGGCGGGGGCTCCTACGAGCAGTACTTC. Protein: CASSLQGGGSYEQYF.

This clonotype came up many times. This sequence joins TRBV2 and TRBJ2-7, with D unclear. From germline, CDR1 is SNHLY and CDR2 FYNNEI. The CDR3 runs 10 residues. Deletions cut 4 bases from V and 7 bases from J, with 5 bases between. The CDR3 spells CASSVIEQYF. Here the CDR3 DNA reads TGTGCCAGCAGTGTAATAGAGCAGTACTTC.

This clonotype was recorded at least ten times. V usage is TRBV5-1 and J usage is TRBJ1-3; the D gene is possibly TRBD1 (6 bases). CDR1 SGHRS and CDR2 YFSETQ come from the germline V gene. With 4 bases removed from V and 4 bases from J, the gap between germline ends came to 12 bases. The CDR3 length is 14 residues. The DNA of the CDR3 is TGCGCCAGCAGCCCCGGGACACCCGGAAACACCATATATTTT. It specifies CASSPGTPGNTIYF.

This clonotype was observed at least ten times. The chain is built from TRBV12-3 or TRBV12-4 and TRBJ1-5, with a tentative D call TRBD1 (5 bases). With 5 bases removed from V and 4 bases from J, the gap between germline ends came to 12 bases. This CDR3 has 14 amino acids. The CDR3 DNA follows: TGTGCCAGCAGTCGAAGATCAGGGAATCAGCCCCAGCATTTT. The encoded protein is CASSRRSGNQPQHF.

This chain connects TRBV2 to TRBJ1-1; D may be TRBD1 (6 bases). Deletions cut 6 bases from V and 1 base from J, with 12 bases between. CDR3 length: 14 amino acids. Germline lookup yields CDR1 SNHLY and CDR2 FYNNEI. CDR3 bases: TGTGCCAGCAGGATGGACAGATCGAACACTGAAGCTTTCTTT. The encoded protein is CASRMDRSNTEAFF. Combining the CDR3 with reference TRBV2 and TRBJ1-1 gives the whole variable domain EPEVTQTPSHQVTQMGQEVILRCVPISNHLYFYWYRQILGQKVEFLVSFYNNEISEKSEIFDDQFSVERPDGSNFTLKIRSTKLEDSAMYFCASRMDRSNTEAFFGQGTRLTVV.

This clonotype came up many times. V is TRBV4-2 and J is TRBJ1-1, with D perhaps matching TRBD1 (6 bases). There are 15 residues in the CDR3. The V end lost 2 bases, the J end lost 1 base, and 11 bases lay between the germline ends. The germline V gene encodes CDR1 LGHNA and CDR2 YNFKEQ. The CDR3 DNA follows: TGTGCCAGCAGCCAACAGTCGGGGGCGAACACTGAAGCTTTCTTT. Encoded protein: CASSQQSGANTEAFF.

The chain uses TRBV6-1 and TRBJ2-4; no definite D call. V shed 7 bases and J shed 6 bases, with 7 bases lying between them. CDR1 is MNHNS and CDR2 is SASEGT in the germline V gene. The CDR3 totals 11 residues. The CDR3 coding sequence is TGTGCCAGCACCCGGCTAAACATTCAGTACTTC. Translation: CASTRLNIQYF.

This clonotype was seen many times. This sequence joins TRBV7-8 and TRBJ2-6, with TRBD1 matching over 10 bases. J was trimmed by 1 base and V by 7 bases; bases with no gene match: 10. This CDR3 is 18 amino acids long. The germline V gene encodes CDR1 SGHVS and CDR2 FQNEAQ. In nucleotides, the CDR3 is TGTGCCAGCACCAGATCCCGGACAGGGGGTTCTGGGGCCAACGTCCTGACTTTC. It is translated as CASTRSRTGGSGANVLTF.

This clonotype was recorded at least ten times. The V gene is TRBV10-3, the J gene TRBJ2-5, with TRBD2 as a possible D gene (5 bases). The CDR3 is 13 amino acids. The germline V gene has CDR1 ENHRY and CDR2 SYGVKD. Trimming took 6 bases from V and 2 from J, leaving 10 bases between them. This CDR3 is CAIRGGSQETQYF. In DNA form, the CDR3 reads TGTGCCATCAGAGGAGGAAGTCAAGAGACCCAGTACTTC.

This clonotype has ten or more counts. The rearrangement joins TRBV11-2 to TRBJ1-2, with no clear D. Trimming left V 5 bases short and J 8 bases short, with 12 bases between. The CDR3 spans 12 residues. Germline CDR1 and CDR2: SGHAT and FQNNGV. CDR3 protein: CASSPARSGYTF. CDR3 nucleotide sequence: TGTGCCAGCAGCCCCGCGCGATCCGGCTACACCTTC. Full variable domain (missing parts from reference TRBV11-2 and TRBJ1-2): EAGVAQSPRYKIIEKRQSVAFWCNPISGHATLYWYQQILGQGPKLLIQFQNNGVVDDSQLPKDRFSAERLKGVDSTLKIQPAKLEDSAVYLCASSPARSGYTFGSGTRLTVV.

With regard to this clonotype: A much larger clone differs by one base, so this may be a read error. The chain uses TRBV7-2 and TRBJ1-2; no clear D gene. There are 14 residues in the CDR3. Trimming removed 0 bases at V and 4 bases at J, with 9 bases between. Germline-derived CDR1 and CDR2 are SGHTA and FQGNSA. The CDR3, as DNA: TGTGCCAGCAGCTTAGCGGGAGTAGCCTATGGCTACACCTTC. Protein product: CASSLAGVAYGYTF.

There are many counts of this clonotype. The genes are TRBV19 and TRBJ2-7; 8 nucleotides agree with TRBD2. The germline V gene has CDR1 LNHDA and CDR2 SQIVND (reference sequence). V gave up 5 bases and J gave up 0 bases; unmatched junction bases: 6. This CDR3 is 15 amino acids long. CDR3 residues: CASSLLAGNSYEQYF. CDR3 bases: TGTGCCAGTAGTTTATTAGCGGGAAACTCCTACGAGCAGTACTTC.

This clonotype was counted ten times or more. The J gene is TRBJ1-1, the V gene TRBV20-1; 7 bases fit TRBD1. This CDR3 spans 16 amino acids. J gave up 0 bases and V 1 base, and 8 bases lay outside the gene matches. Germline V gene sequence: CDR1 DFQATT, CDR2 SNEGSKA (reference sequence). The CDR3 region has the DNA TGCAGTGCTAGAGCGCTTGGGACAGAATTGAACACTGAAGCTTTCTTT. Translating it yields CSARALGTELNTEAFF.

This clonotype has at least ten counts. The V call is TRBV3-1, the J call TRBJ2-7, with D possibly TRBD2 on 5 matching bases. Trimming took off 1 base at V and 0 bases at J, with 13 bases between the two ends. Germline V gives CDR1 LGHDT, CDR2 YNNKEL (reference sequence). This CDR3 spans 16 amino acids. The DNA of the CDR3 is TGTGCCAGCAGCCAAGGCCCAGCGGAGAGCTCCTACGAGCAGTACTTC. It encodes CASSQGPAESSYEQYF.